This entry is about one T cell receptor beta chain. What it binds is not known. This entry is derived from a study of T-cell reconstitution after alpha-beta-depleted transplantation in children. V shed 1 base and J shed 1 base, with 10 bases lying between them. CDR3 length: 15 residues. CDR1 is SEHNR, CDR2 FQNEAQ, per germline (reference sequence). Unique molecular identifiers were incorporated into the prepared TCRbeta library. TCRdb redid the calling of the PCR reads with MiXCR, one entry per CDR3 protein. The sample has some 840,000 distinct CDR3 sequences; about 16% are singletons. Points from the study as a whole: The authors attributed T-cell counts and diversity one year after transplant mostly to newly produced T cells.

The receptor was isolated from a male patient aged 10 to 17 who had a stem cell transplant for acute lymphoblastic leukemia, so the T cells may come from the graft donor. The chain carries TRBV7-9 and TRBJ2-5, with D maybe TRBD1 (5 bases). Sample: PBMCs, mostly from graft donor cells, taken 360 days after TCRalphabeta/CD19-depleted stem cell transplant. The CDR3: CASSLGYRSQETQYF. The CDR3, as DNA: TGTGCCAGCAGCTTAGGATACAGGTCCCAAGAGACCCAGTACTTC.